One sample yielded the 14 T cell receptor beta chains listed below, sequenced in a study of CD8 T cells in ankylosing spondylitis. TCRdb reanalysed the 5' RACE reads using MiXCR and keeps one entry per CDR3 protein. The sample holds approximately 110,000 distinct CDR3 sequences, 24% seen once. Material for sequencing was synovial fluid, either unsorted or a sorted T cell fraction (not recorded which). Source of these receptors: a male donor with ankylosing spondylitis.

This clonotype has a count of ten or more. The chain joins TRBV18 to TRBJ2-1; 14 nucleotides match TRBD2. The CDR3 totals 15 residues. CDR1 is KGHSH, CDR2 LQKENI, per germline. V shed 0 bases, J shed 8 bases, and the junction held 0 bases outside the gene matches. CDR3 region: CASSPPGLAGDEQFF. In DNA, the CDR3 is TGTGCCAGCTCACCACCGGGACTAGCGGGAGATGAGCAGTTCTTC.

J is TRBJ2-5 and V is TRBV15, with D maybe TRBD1 (6 bases). The CDR3 is 16 residues long. The V end was cut by 5 bases, the J end by 4 bases, with 20 bases between. Germline V gives CDR1 LNHNV, CDR2 YYDKDF (reference sequence). In nucleotides, the CDR3 is TGTGCCACCAGCCGGTTCAGGGGAAGTATAGGAGAGACCCAGTACTTC. It specifies CATSRFRGSIGETQYF.

The chain has TRBV12-3 or TRBV12-4 and TRBJ2-5; 9 bases fit TRBD2. This CDR3 contains 14 residues. Trimming took 4 bases from V and 4 from J; bases not matched to a gene: 4. The CDR3 is CASSSGLALETQYF. The CDR3 DNA sequence: TGTGCCAGCAGTTCAGGACTAGCGTTAGAGACCCAGTACTTC.

DNA for the CDR3: TGTGCCAGCAGCCCCTCCACCGGGACTGGCTACAATGAGCAGTTCTTC. It yields the protein CASSPSTGTGYNEQFF. The rearrangement uses TRBV11-2 and TRBJ2-1; the D gene is possibly TRBD2 (6 bases). CDR1 SGHAT and CDR2 FQNNGV come from the germline V gene. CDR3 length: 16 amino acids. Trimming removed 5 bases at V and 3 bases at J, with 17 bases between.

J is TRBJ1-1 and V is TRBV7-9; D possibly corresponds to TRBD1 (5 bases). Trimming pared 1 base from V and 1 base from J, leaving 10 bases between. CDR1 is SEHNR, CDR2 FQNEAQ, per germline (reference sequence). The CDR3 runs to 15 residues. CDR3 protein: CASSLDVGGNTEAFF. CDR3 DNA sequence: TGTGCCAGCAGCTTAGATGTGGGGGGGAACACTGAAGCTTTCTTT.

V is TRBV6-5 and J is TRBJ2-1; D may be TRBD1 (6 bases). The CDR3 is 16 amino acids. In germline, CDR1 is MNHEY, CDR2 SVGAGI. V lost 2 bases and J lost 9, with 20 bases in between. The CDR3 nucleotides are TGTGCCAGCAGTTACGGGAAAGGGGGTGGCTGGAGTGAGCAGTTCTTC. As protein: CASSYGKGGGWSEQFF.

The chain is built from TRBV9 and TRBJ1-1, with 11 positions matching TRBD1. Germline-derived CDR1 and CDR2 are SGDLS and YYNGEE. The CDR3 contains 15 residues. V shed 0 bases and J 8 bases; nucleotides not matched to a gene: 6. CDR3: CASSVASGQGGEAFF. In nucleotides, the CDR3 is TGTGCCAGCAGCGTAGCTTCGGGACAGGGGGGGGAAGCTTTCTTT. Looking up the rest from reference TRBV9 and TRBJ1-1 gives the full variable domain: DSGVTQTPKHLITATGQRVTLRCSPRSGDLSVYWYQQSLDQGLQFLIQYYNGEERAKGNILERFSAQQFPDLHSELNLSSLELGDSALYFCASSVASGQGGEAFFGQGTRLTVV.

This chain uses TRBV15 with TRBJ2-2; D may be TRBD2 (6 bases). Germline CDR1 and CDR2: LNHNV and YYDKDF (reference sequence). Deletions cut 5 bases from V and 4 bases from J, with 17 bases between. CDR3 length: 16 amino acids. The DNA for the CDR3 is TGTGCCACCAGCCCCCTGGCGGGGAACCCCACCGGGGAGCTGTTTTTT. Its translation is CATSPLAGNPTGELFF. Together with reference TRBV15 and TRBJ2-2, the CDR3 gives the full variable domain: DAMVIQNPRYQVTQFGKPVTLSCSQTLNHNVMYWYQQKSSQAPKLLFHYYDKDFNNEADTPDNFQSRRPNTSFCFLDIRSPGLGDTAMYLCATSPLAGNPTGELFFGEGSRLTVL.

This clonotype was counted at least ten times. The chain carries TRBV24-1 and TRBJ2-3, with TRBD2 matching 10 bases. Germline-derived CDR1 and CDR2 are KGHDR and SFDVKD. With V trimmed by 5 bases and J by 4 bases, 11 bases remained unmatched. This CDR3 spans 17 amino acids. The CDR3 DNA reads TGTGCCACCAGTGCTCCATGGTTAGCGGGAGGCCCAGATACGCAGTATTTT. Protein product: CATSAPWLAGGPDTQYF.

The chain joins TRBV11-2 to TRBJ2-1, with TRBD1 as a possible D gene (6 bases). V lost 1 base and J lost 9, with 13 bases in between. The CDR3 sequence is 14 residues long. Germline CDR1 SGHAT, CDR2 FQNNGV. The CDR3 DNA reads as TGTGCCAGCAGCTTAGGATGGGTGGGGGCTGAGCAGTTCTTC. Protein product: CASSLGWVGAEQFF.

CDR3 sequence reads: CASGLDLYNSPLHF. DNA of the CDR3: TGTGCTAGTGGTTTGGACCTGTATAATTCACCCCTCCACTTT. The gene calls are TRBV12-5 and TRBJ1-6; D not certain. Germline-derived CDR1 and CDR2 are LGHNT and FRNRAP. V dropped 1 base and J dropped 4 bases, with 5 bases sitting between them. The CDR3 is made up of 14 amino acids. Full variable domain (outside the CDR3, taken from reference TRBV12-5 and TRBJ1-6): DARVTQTPRHKVTEMGQEVTMRCQPILGHNTVFWYRQTMMQGLELLAYFRNRAPLDDSGMPKDRFSAEMPDATLATLKIQPSEPRDSAVYFCASGLDLYNSPLHFGNGTRLTVT.

This chain connects TRBV29-1 to TRBJ1-5, with D unresolved. The CDR3 runs to 13 residues. Trimming shortened V by 4 bases and J by 7 bases, and 14 bases separated the two germline ends. Germline V CDR1 and CDR2: SQVTM, ANQGSEA. CDR3 nucleotides: TGCAGCGTTGCGACCGGTAGACGCCAGCCCCAGCATTTT. It translates to CSVATGRRQPQHF.

The rearrangement uses TRBV20-1 and TRBJ1-1, with D unclear. Trimming removed 3 bases at V and 4 bases at J, with 15 bases between. Germline lookup yields CDR1 DFQATT and CDR2 SNEGSKA (reference sequence). CDR3 length: 14 residues. The CDR3 coding sequence is TGCAGTGCTAGGAAGAGTCGACCCGGCACTGAAGCTTTCTTT. Its protein product is CSARKSRPGTEAFF.

The chain has TRBV5-4 and TRBJ1-6, with D unresolved. Germline assignment: CDR1 SGHNT and CDR2 YYREEE (reference sequence). Trimming removed 0 bases from V and 9 bases from J, with 10 bases in between. The CDR3 is 14 residues long. The CDR3 here is CASSLDATSSPLHF. The CDR3 coding sequence is TGTGCCAGCAGCTTGGACGCGACAAGTTCACCCCTCCACTTT. The entire variable domain, with the rest obtained from reference TRBV5-4 and TRBJ1-6, is as follows: ETGVTQSPTHLIKTRGQQVTLRCSSQSGHNTVSWYQQALGQGPQFIFQYYREEENGRGNFPPRFSGLQFPNYSSELNVNALELDDSALYLCASSLDATSSPLHFGNGTRLTVT.